These 22 T cell receptor beta chains were all obtained from the same sample, sequenced in a study of lymphopenia after photon versus proton radiotherapy. Generated by immunoSEQ multiplex PCR, the TCRdb table keeps only in-frame clones and is missing some. The repertoire has roughly 17,000 clones, around 90% of them found once; the top ten carry approximately 1.5%. The input for sequencing was peripheral blood, taken from a patient treated with photon-based radiotherapy. The receptor source for this set is a middle-aged woman with cholangiocarcinoma.

CDR3 residues: CASGFPGTDSYEQYF. CDR3 nucleotide sequence: TGTGCCAGCGGGTTTCCCGGGACAGATAGCTACGAGCAGTACTTC. V usage is TRBV27 and J usage is TRBJ2-7; 7 nucleotides align to TRBD1. V shed 8 bases and J 3 bases; nucleotides not matched to a gene: 13. Looked up from germline, CDR1 is MNHEY and CDR2 is SMNVEV (reference sequence). This CDR3 comprises 15 residues.

This clone was recorded a few times. The chain has TRBV6-1 and TRBJ1-2; the D is unclear. The V end lost 3 bases, the J end lost 7 bases, and 9 bases lay between the germline ends. The CDR3 has 12 residues. Germline V gives CDR1 MNHNS, CDR2 SASEGT. The CDR3, as DNA: TGTGCCAGCAGTGATCGTCTTCTTGGCTACACCTTC. As protein: CASSDRLLGYTF.

The V gene is TRBV9, the J gene TRBJ1-1; tentatively, D is TRBD1 (5 bases). The V end lost 4 bases, the J end lost 4 bases, and 17 bases lay between the germline ends. CDR1 and CDR2 from the germline V gene are SGDLS and YYNGEE. This CDR3 is built from 15 residues. The CDR3 loop is CASSPAVGTVTEAFF. Written as DNA, the CDR3 is TGTGCCAGCAGCCCCGCGGTAGGGACGGTCACTGAAGCTTTCTTT.

This chain links TRBV7-3 with TRBJ2-2; D ambiguous. V lost 3 bases and J 6 bases, leaving 17 bases between the germline ends. Germline loops: CDR1 SGHTA, CDR2 FQGTGA. This CDR3 has 16 amino acids. CDR3 sequence: CASSFGGQVQAGELFF. The CDR3, as DNA: TGTGCCAGCAGCTTTGGTGGCCAGGTCCAAGCCGGGGAGCTGTTTTTT.

Only one count was recorded for this clone. The chain has TRBV5-4 and TRBJ2-3, with a weak D call TRBD2 (7 bases). CDR3 length: 15 amino acids. CDR1 and CDR2 (germline): SGHNT, YYREEE (reference sequence). V shed 3 bases and J shed 4 bases, with 15 bases lying between them. The CDR3 DNA is TGTGCCAGCAGCTCCGGGGGGCTTAGCGCAGATACGCAGTATTTT. Translation gives CASSSGGLSADTQYF.

This chain connects TRBV6-6 to TRBJ2-5; D tentatively reads TRBD1 or TRBD2 (6 bases each). The CDR3 covers 14 residues. From germline, CDR1 is MNHNY and CDR2 SVGAGI (reference sequence). The V end lost 5 bases, the J end lost 1 base, and 11 bases lay between the germline ends. CDR3 nucleotide sequence: TGTGCCAGCAGTCCGCCGGGGGCCCAAGAGACCCAGTACTTC. It encodes CASSPPGAQETQYF.

The chain has TRBV5-6 and TRBJ2-5, with D possibly being TRBD2 (6 bases). The CDR3 consists of 16 residues. Trimming cost V 1 base and J 2 bases, with 15 bases left between them. Germline loops: CDR1 SGHDT, CDR2 YYEEEE. CDR3 DNA sequence: TGTGCCAGCAGCTTGCGGGGGTCTCGGGAACAAGAGACCCAGTACTTC. It codes for CASSLRGSREQETQYF.

This chain connects TRBV7-3 to TRBJ2-7; 7 positions match TRBD2. Trimming at V came to 4 bases and at J to 3 bases, leaving 3 bases not matched to a gene. The germline CDR1 and CDR2 sequences are SGHTA and FQGTGA. The CDR3 length is 13 residues. The CDR3 loop is CASSSSGGYEQYF. DNA for the CDR3: TGTGCCAGCAGCTCCTCGGGGGGCTACGAGCAGTACTTC.

The chain is built from TRBV28 and TRBJ1-5; 11 nucleotides match TRBD1. The CDR3 has 19 amino acids. The germline gives CDR1 MDHEN, CDR2 SYDVKM. V lost 6 bases to trimming and J lost 2 bases; unmatched junction nucleotides: 15. The CDR3 sequence: CASRPTGTGGVPGNQPQHF. DNA of the CDR3: TGTGCCAGCAGACCCACCGGGACAGGGGGTGTTCCGGGCAATCAGCCCCAGCATTTT. The variable domain in full, completed from reference TRBV28 and TRBJ1-5, reads DVKVTQSSRYLVKRTGEKVFLECVQDMDHENMFWYRQDPGLGLRLIYFSYDVKMKEKGDIPEGYSVSREKKERFSLILESASTNQTSMYLCASRPTGTGGVPGNQPQHFGDGTRLSIL.

The gene calls are TRBV28 and TRBJ1-6; no clear D. The CDR3 extends over 11 amino acids. V lost 8 bases and J 8 bases, leaving 7 bases between the germline ends. Germline CDR1 reads MDHEN; CDR2 reads SYDVKM. As DNA, the CDR3 is TGTGCCAGCGGTGGGGATTCACCCCTCCACTTT. It yields the protein CASGGDSPLHF.

The genes are TRBV19 and TRBJ1-1; TRBD1 matches 8 bases. CDR1 and CDR2 from the germline V gene are LNHDA and SQIVND (reference sequence). The CDR3 covers 15 residues. The junction had 10 bases not matched to a gene; V was cut back by 7 bases and J by 3 bases. The CDR3 region has the DNA TGTGCCAGTATCAGACTACAGGGGGGGGACACTGAAGCTTTCTTT. It translates to CASIRLQGGDTEAFF. Based on the CDR3 plus reference TRBV19 and TRBJ1-1, the full variable domain is DGGITQSPKYLFRKEGQNVTLSCEQNLNHDAMYWYRQDPGQGLRLIYYSQIVNDFQKGDIAEGYSVSREKKESFPLTVTSAQKNPTAFYLCASIRLQGGDTEAFFGQGTRLTVV.

J is TRBJ1-5 and V is TRBV19; D not certain. From germline, CDR1 is LNHDA and CDR2 SQIVND (reference sequence). The CDR3 extends over 16 amino acids. Trimming removed 5 bases at V and 0 bases at J, with 14 bases between. The CDR3 sequence: CASSRKVNYSNQPQHF. The DNA for the CDR3 is TGTGCCAGTAGTCGGAAAGTTAATTATAGCAATCAGCCCCAGCATTTT.

DNA for the CDR3: TGTGCCAGCACTAAGACAGGGGGACTAACTTACACTGAAGCTTTCTTT. It codes for CASTKTGGLTYTEAFF. V usage is TRBV27 and J usage is TRBJ1-1, with 9 bases identical to TRBD1. The V segment lost 7 bases and the J segment 3 bases; nucleotides outside the gene matches: 12. The CDR3 consists of 16 residues. Germline loops: CDR1 MNHEY, CDR2 SMNVEV (reference sequence).

The V gene is TRBV28, the J gene TRBJ1-2; 8 bases line up with TRBD1. The CDR3 sequence is 14 residues long. V lost 6 bases and J lost 4; bases outside the gene matches: 7. Germline CDR1 MDHEN, CDR2 SYDVKM. The CDR3 loop reads CASRRNRGGYGYTF. CDR3 bases: TGTGCCAGCAGGCGAAACAGGGGGGGCTATGGCTACACCTTC.

The CDR3 DNA reads TGTGCCAGCAGTTTATCGGCCTCCTACGAGCAGTACTTC. It codes for CASSLSASYEQYF. The genes are TRBV27 and TRBJ2-7; D not certain. Germline CDR1 reads MNHEY; CDR2 reads SMNVEV (reference sequence). V was clipped by 0 bases and J by 0 bases, with 3 bases between them. CDR3 length: 13 amino acids.

The gene calls are TRBV13 and TRBJ1-2; 7 bases fit TRBD1. Germline V lookup: CDR1 PRHDT, CDR2 FYEKMQ (reference sequence). J gave up 1 base and V 5 bases, and 10 bases lay outside the gene matches. The CDR3 totals 16 residues. The CDR3 protein is CASSIQDRLRNYGYTF. CDR3 DNA sequence: TGTGCCAGCAGCATTCAGGACAGGCTCCGTAACTATGGCTACACCTTC.

The chain combines TRBV9 with TRBJ2-7, with D possibly called TRBD1 or TRBD2 (5 bases each). V was pared by 0 bases and J by 5 bases, with 12 bases between. Looked up from germline, CDR1 is SGDLS and CDR2 is YYNGEE. This CDR3 has 14 amino acids. This CDR3 reads CASSVGPGPDEQYF. The CDR3 DNA is TGTGCCAGCAGCGTAGGGCCGGGACCGGACGAGCAGTACTTC. Full variable domain (rest looked up from reference TRBV9 and TRBJ2-7): DSGVTQTPKHLITATGQRVTLRCSPRSGDLSVYWYQQSLDQGLQFLIQYYNGEERAKGNILERFSAQQFPDLHSELNLSSLELGDSALYFCASSVGPGPDEQYFGPGTRLTVT.

The V call is TRBV28, the J call TRBJ2-7; maybe TRBD1 (6 bases). V lost 11 bases and J lost 1, with 18 bases in between. This CDR3 has 14 amino acids. Germline CDR1 is MDHEN and CDR2 is SYDVKM. In nucleotides, the CDR3 is TGTGCCTCTCAGACCGGGACACTTTCCTACGAGCAGTACTTC. Translation gives CASQTGTLSYEQYF.

V is TRBV9 and J is TRBJ1-4; D unclear. Germline lookup yields CDR1 SGDLS and CDR2 YYNGEE. Trimming removed 3 bases from V and 1 base from J, with 16 bases in between. This CDR3 is 17 amino acids long. CDR3 protein: CASSAPRTGETNEKLFF. As DNA, the CDR3 is TGTGCCAGCAGCGCCCCTCGGACGGGAGAAACTAATGAAAAACTGTTTTTT.

This clone appeared once. The chain links TRBV29-1 to TRBJ2-2, with 13 bases that match TRBD2. The CDR3 is 16 amino acids. Germline CDR1 and CDR2: SQVTM and ANQGSEA. Losses at the gene ends were 7 bases for V and 3 bases for J; bases not matched to a gene: 8. DNA for the CDR3: TGCAGCGCGACTAGCGGGAGGCCTAGGGACACCGGGGAGCTGTTTTTT. This codes for CSATSGRPRDTGELFF.

The chain combines TRBV28 with TRBJ2-7; D might be TRBD1 (5 bases). V was clipped by 2 bases and J by 3 bases, with 17 bases between them. From germline, CDR1 is MDHEN and CDR2 SYDVKM. The CDR3 consists of 16 residues. The CDR3 coding sequence is TGTGCCAGCAGTTTAACCCGAGACAGTAGACTCTACGAGCAGTACTTC. Its protein product is CASSLTRDSRLYEQYF. Filled out from reference TRBV28 and TRBJ2-7, the complete variable domain reads DVKVTQSSRYLVKRTGEKVFLECVQDMDHENMFWYRQDPGLGLRLIYFSYDVKMKEKGDIPEGYSVSREKKERFSLILESASTNQTSMYLCASSLTRDSRLYEQYFGPGTRLTVT.

The V gene is TRBV2, the J gene TRBJ1-3, with unresolved D. CDR1 is SNHLY and CDR2 is FYNNEI in the germline V gene. The CDR3 sequence is 13 residues long. Trimming pared 4 bases from V and 2 bases from J, leaving 6 bases between. CDR3 in DNA: TGTGCCAGCAGTGCGCCCCCTGGAAACACCATATATTTT. Amino acids: CASSAPPGNTIYF. Complete variable domain (other parts from reference TRBV2 and TRBJ1-3): EPEVTQTPSHQVTQMGQEVILRCVPISNHLYFYWYRQILGQKVEFLVSFYNNEISEKSEIFDDQFSVERPDGSNFTLKIRSTKLEDSAMYFCASSAPPGNTIYFGEGSWLTVV.